This paragraph covers one T cell receptor (beta chain) sequence. Its specificity is unknown. The data originate from a study of CXCR3-negative and CXCR3-positive naive CD8 T cells. Across the study: For each library, about 1.5 +/- 0.3 million TRB reads were obtained, some 140 million in total.

In preparing the TRB cDNA libraries, 5' RACE with UMI labels was used. TCRdb re-called the 5' RACE reads and gives one entry per CDR3 protein, without DNA. The record lists about 56,000 distinct CDR3 sequences, of which the ten most abundant hold about 0.78%. The CDR3 totals 12 residues. The germline gives CDR1 ENHRY, CDR2 SYGVKD. Study conclusions and caveats: Naive CXCR3-positive cells had TRB CDR3s more hydrophobic than those of CXCR3-negative naive cells. The study inferred TCR strength from TRB CDR3 properties and found comparable surface CD5 between naive subsets. CXCR3 expression partially decreased after cryopreservation; most assays used fresh PBMCs.

The source is a human donor in good health. Some clones in this sample may be carry-over from other donors' samples. Sequenced: naive CXCR3+ CD8+ T cells from blood. Subset given: CD45RO-CCR7+CD27+CD95- naive CD8+ T cells expressing CXCR3 (TNR3+). The genes are TRBV10-3 and TRBJ2-1; with no DNA, the TCRdb D assignment of TRBD1 cannot be verified. The chain's CDR3 is CAISAPVNEQFF.